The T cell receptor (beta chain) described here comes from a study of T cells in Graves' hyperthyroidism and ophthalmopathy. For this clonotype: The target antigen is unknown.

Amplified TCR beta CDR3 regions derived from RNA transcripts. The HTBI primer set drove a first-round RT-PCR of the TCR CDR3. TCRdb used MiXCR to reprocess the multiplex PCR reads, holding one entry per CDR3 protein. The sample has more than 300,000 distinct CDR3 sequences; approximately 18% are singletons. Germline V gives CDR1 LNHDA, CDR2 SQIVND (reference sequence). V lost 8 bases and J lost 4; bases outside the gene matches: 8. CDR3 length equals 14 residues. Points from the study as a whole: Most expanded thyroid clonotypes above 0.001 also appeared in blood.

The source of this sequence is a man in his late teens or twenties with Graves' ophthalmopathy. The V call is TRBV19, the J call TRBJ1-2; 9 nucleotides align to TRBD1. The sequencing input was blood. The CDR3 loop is CASWRTGDTYGYTF. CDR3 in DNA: TGTGCCAGTTGGAGGACAGGGGATACCTATGGCTACACCTTC.